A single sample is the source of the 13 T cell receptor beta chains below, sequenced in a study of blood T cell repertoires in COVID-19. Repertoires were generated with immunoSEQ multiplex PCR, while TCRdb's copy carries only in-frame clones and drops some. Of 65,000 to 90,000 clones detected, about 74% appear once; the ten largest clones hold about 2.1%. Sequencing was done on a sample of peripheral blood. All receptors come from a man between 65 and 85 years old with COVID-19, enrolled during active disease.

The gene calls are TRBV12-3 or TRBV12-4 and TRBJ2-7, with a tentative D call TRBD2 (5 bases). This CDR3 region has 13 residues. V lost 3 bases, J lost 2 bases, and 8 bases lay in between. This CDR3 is CASSFGRAYEQYF. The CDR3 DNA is TGTGCCAGCAGTTTTGGGCGGGCCTACGAGCAGTACTTC.

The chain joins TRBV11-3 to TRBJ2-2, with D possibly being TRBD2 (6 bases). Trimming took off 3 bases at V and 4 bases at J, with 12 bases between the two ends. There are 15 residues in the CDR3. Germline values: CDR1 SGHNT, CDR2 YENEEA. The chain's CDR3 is CASSFSGTGTGELFF. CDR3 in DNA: TGTGCCAGCAGCTTCTCTGGGACTGGCACCGGGGAGCTGTTTTTT.

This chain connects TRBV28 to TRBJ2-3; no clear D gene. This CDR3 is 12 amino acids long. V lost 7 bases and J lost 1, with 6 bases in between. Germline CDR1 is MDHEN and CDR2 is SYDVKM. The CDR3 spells CASTRGTDTQYF. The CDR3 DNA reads TGTGCCAGCACCCGGGGCACAGATACGCAGTATTTT.

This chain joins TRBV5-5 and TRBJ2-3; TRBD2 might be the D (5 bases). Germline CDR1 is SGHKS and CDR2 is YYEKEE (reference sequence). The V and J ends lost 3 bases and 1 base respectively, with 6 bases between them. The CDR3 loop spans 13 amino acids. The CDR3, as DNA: TGTGCCAGCAGCTGGGGAGGCACAGATACGCAGTATTTT. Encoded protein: CASSWGGTDTQYF.

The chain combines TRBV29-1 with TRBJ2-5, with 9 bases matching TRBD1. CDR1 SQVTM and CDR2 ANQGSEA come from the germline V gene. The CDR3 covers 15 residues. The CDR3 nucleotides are TGCTCATCCCGAGGAACAGGGGGCTTTTCAGAGACCCAGTACTTC. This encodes CSSRGTGGFSETQYF. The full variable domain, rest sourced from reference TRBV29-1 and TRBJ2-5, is SAVISQKPSRDICQRGTSLTIQCQVDSQVTMMFWYRQQPGQSLTLIATANQGSEATYESGFVIDKFPISRPNLTFSTLTVSNMSPEDSSIYLCSSRGTGGFSETQYFGPGTRLLVL.

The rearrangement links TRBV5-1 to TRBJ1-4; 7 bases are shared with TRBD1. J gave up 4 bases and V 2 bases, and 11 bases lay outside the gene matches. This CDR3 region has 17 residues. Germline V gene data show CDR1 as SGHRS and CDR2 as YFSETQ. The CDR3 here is CASSFGTAVTLNEKLFF. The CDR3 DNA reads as TGCGCCAGCAGCTTCGGGACAGCTGTGACTCTTAATGAAAAACTGTTTTTT.

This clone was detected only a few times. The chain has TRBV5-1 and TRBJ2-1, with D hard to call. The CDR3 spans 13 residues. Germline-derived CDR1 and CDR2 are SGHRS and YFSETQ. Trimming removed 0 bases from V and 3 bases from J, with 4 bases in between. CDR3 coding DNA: TGCGCCAGCAGCTTGGAGAGCTACAATGAGCAGTTCTTC. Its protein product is CASSLESYNEQFF.

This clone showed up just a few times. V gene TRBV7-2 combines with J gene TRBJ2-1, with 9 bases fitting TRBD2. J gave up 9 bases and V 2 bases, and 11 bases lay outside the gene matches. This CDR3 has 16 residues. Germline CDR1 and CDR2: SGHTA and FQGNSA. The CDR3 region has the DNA TGTGCCAGCAGCTTAAGGATGGTAGCGGGAGCAGGTGAGCAGTTCTTC. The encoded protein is CASSLRMVAGAGEQFF.

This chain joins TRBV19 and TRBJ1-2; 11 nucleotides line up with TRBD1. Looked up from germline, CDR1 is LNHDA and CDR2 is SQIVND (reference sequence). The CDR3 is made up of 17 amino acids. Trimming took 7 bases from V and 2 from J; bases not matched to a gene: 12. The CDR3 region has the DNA TGTGCCAGTACCCCCCGAGGTGGGACAGGGGGGAACTATGGCTACACCTTC. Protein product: CASTPRGGTGGNYGYTF.

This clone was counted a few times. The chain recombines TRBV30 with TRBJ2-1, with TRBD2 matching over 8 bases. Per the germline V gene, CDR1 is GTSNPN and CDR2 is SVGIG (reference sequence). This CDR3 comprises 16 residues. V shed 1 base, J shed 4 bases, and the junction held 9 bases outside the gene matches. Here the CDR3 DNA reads TGTGCCTGGAGTGCGGGTAGCGGGAACAATTACAATGAGCAGTTCTTC. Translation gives CAWSAGSGNNYNEQFF. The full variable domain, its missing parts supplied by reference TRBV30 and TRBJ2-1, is SQTIHQWPATLVQPVGSPLSLECTVEGTSNPNLYWYRQAAGRGLQLLFYSVGIGQISSEVPQNLSASRPQDRQFILSSKKLLLSDSGFYLCAWSAGSGNNYNEQFFGPGTRLTVL.

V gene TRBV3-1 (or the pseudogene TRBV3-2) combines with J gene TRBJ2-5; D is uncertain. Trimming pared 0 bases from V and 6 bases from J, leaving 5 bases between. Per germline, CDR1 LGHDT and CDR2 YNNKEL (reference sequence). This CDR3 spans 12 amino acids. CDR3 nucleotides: TGTGCCAGCAGCCAAGATAGAAAGACCCAGTACTTC. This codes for CASSQDRKTQYF.

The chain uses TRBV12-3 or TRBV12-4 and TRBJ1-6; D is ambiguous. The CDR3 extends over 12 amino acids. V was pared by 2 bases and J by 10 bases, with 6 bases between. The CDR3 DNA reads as TGTGCCAGCAGTTTAACGGGATCACCCCTCCACTTT. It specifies CASSLTGSPLHF.

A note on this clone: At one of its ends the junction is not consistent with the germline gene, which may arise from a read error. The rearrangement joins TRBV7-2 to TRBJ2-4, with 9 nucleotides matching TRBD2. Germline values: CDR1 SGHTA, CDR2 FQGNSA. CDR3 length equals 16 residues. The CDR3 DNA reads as TGTGCCAGCAGCGTAGCGGGAGAATGGGCCAAAAACATTCAGTACTTC. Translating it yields CASSVAGEWAKNIQYF.